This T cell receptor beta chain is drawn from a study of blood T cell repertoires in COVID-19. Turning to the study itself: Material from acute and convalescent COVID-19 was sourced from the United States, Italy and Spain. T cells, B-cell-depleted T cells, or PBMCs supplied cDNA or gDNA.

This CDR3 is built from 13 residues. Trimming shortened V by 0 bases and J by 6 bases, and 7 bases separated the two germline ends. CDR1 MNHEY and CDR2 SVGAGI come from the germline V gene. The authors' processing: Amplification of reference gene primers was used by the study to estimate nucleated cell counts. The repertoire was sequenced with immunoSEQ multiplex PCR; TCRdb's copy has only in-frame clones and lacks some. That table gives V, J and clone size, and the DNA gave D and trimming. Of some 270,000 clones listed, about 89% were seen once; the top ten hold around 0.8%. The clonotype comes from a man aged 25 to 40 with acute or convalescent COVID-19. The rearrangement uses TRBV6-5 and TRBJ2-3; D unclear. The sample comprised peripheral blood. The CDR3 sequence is CASSYSFGDTQYF. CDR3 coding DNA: TGTGCCAGCAGTTACTCGTTCGGGGATACGCAGTATTTT.